The clone carrying this T cell receptor (beta chain) was counted many times. This entry comes from a study of T cells after yellow fever vaccination. A single record per CDR3 protein comes from TCRdb applying MiXCR to the 5' RACE reads. The sample has about 150,000 distinct CDR3 sequences, less than 8.5% seen once; the top ten hold under 0.7%. V lost 6 bases, J lost 3 bases, and 6 bases lay in between. This CDR3 region has 11 residues. Germline-derived CDR1 and CDR2 are MNHEY and SVGEGT. The sequencing used CD4+ T cells sorted from PBMCs, collected 10 days after the yellow fever booster vaccination. The receptor was isolated from a man between 25 and 39 years old who received the YFV17D yellow fever vaccine. The rearrangement uses TRBV6-2 or TRBV6-3 and TRBJ2-7, with D hard to call. CDR3 DNA sequence: TGTGCCAGCAGATCAAGCTACGAGCAGTACTTC. This sequence encodes CASRSSYEQYF.